This T cell receptor (beta chain) was recorded in a study of OX40 agonist ivuxolimab in advanced cancers. Overall study context: Patients with hepatocellular carcinoma, melanoma, renal cell or head and neck cancer made up the dose-escalation patients.

Between the trimmed V and J ends, which lost 0 bases and 4 bases, there was a span of 17 bases. Germline V gives CDR1 SGDLS, CDR2 YYNGEE. This CDR3 region has 16 residues. Study results and caveats: Blood T cells, both CD4+ and CD8+, expanded clonally by week 6 at 0.1 to 3.0 mg/kg.

Sequencing used immunoSEQ multiplex PCR; TCRdb keeps in-frame clones, though not all of them. The data show 25,000 to 30,000 clones, roughly 90% seen once. Details on this clone: What it binds is not known.

The sample was CD4+ or CD8+ T cells sorted from blood, taken in a trial of the OX40 agonist ivuxolimab. The TCR sequence derives from an adult with an advanced solid tumor such as melanoma, head and neck, liver or kidney cancer. This chain connects TRBV9 to TRBJ2-7; a possible D gene is TRBD2 (6 bases). This chain's CDR3 is CASSVASGDLGYEQYF. The CDR3 DNA follows: TGTGCCAGCAGCGTAGCGTCGGGGGATTTGGGTTACGAGCAGTACTTC.